This record covers a single T cell receptor (beta chain). Its antigen is undetermined. TCRdb ran MiXCR on the 5' RACE reads and lists one entry per CDR3 protein. The repertoire holds fewer than 500,000 distinct CDR3 sequences, with 25% to 30% as singletons. Trimming removed 4 bases from V and 10 bases from J; junction bases left unmatched: 7. The CDR3 has 14 amino acids. Germline V gene sequence: CDR1 SGHRS, CDR2 YFSETQ. The data stem from a study of CD8 T cells in ankylosing spondylitis. General observations from the study: Ankylosing spondylitis blood seemed to carry a telltale TCR beta motif made of roughly 8 highly homologous variants.

This chain joins TRBV5-1 and TRBJ1-6, with 8 bases fitting TRBD1. This sequence originates from a male donor with ankylosing spondylitis. What was sequenced was blood, either unsorted or a sorted T cell fraction (not recorded which). CDR3: CASSQDRGSSPLHF. Written as DNA, the CDR3 is TGCGCCAGCAGCCAAGACAGGGGTAGCTCACCCCTCCACTTT. Complete variable domain (other parts from reference TRBV5-1 and TRBJ1-6): KAGVTQTPRYLIKTRGQQVTLSCSPISGHRSVSWYQQTPGQGLQFLFEYFSETQRNKGNFPGRFSGRQFSNSRSEMNVSTLELGDSALYLCASSQDRGSSPLHFGNGTRLTVT.